This T cell receptor beta chain comes out of a study of blood T cell repertoires in COVID-19. Turning to the study itself: Sources were T cells, B-cell-depleted T cells, or PBMCs; the material itself was cDNA or gDNA.

V gave up 7 bases and J gave up 5 bases; unmatched junction bases: 10. The germline V gene has CDR1 MNHEY and CDR2 SMNVEV (reference sequence). CDR3 length: 15 amino acids. In the original processing: Reference gene primer amplification in the assay estimated nucleated cell counts. This table comes from immunoSEQ multiplex PCR, and its TCRdb copy is limited to in-frame clones, with some not included. The V and J calls and clone size come from that table; D and trimming were worked out from the DNA. Here the sample spans more than 250,000 clones, roughly 90% being singletons. Material: peripheral blood. The TCR sequence derives from a man between 18 and 35 years old who had recovered from COVID-19. The rearrangement links TRBV27 to TRBJ2-2; 7 bases fit TRBD1. This CDR3 reads CASIPRQGVTGELFF. Here the CDR3 DNA reads TGTGCCAGCATTCCTCGGCAGGGGGTAACCGGGGAGCTGTTTTTT.